These T cell receptor beta chains were read from a single sample in a study of blood T cell repertoires in COVID-19. Sequenced by immunoSEQ multiplex PCR; TCRdb stores in-frame clones only, minus some. The sample records tens of thousands of clones, more than 90% being singletons. Sequencing was performed on peripheral blood. The receptors come from a human donor with active COVID-19. The donor label of this sample is uncertain. Each CDR3 is given with its conserved first and last residue. D genes are given only for firm matches. Rows give clone size only sometimes, using once, few, many, or a class for an expanded clone.

J gene	V gene	clone size	D gene	CDR3 protein	CDR3 DNA
TRBJ1-5	TRBV6-1	.	.	CASSEEGLLNQPQHF	TGTGCCAGCAGTGAAGAGGGACTACTAAATCAGCCCCAGCATTTT
TRBJ1-4	TRBV12-3/TRBV12-4	.	.	CASSLSEAEKLFF	TGTGCCAGCAGTTTATCCGAGGCTGAAAAACTGTTTTTT
TRBJ2-1	TRBV10-1	.	.	CASSESGKHEQFF	TGCGCCAGCAGTGAGTCTGGCAAACATGAGCAGTTCTTC
TRBJ2-5	TRBV24-1	.	TRBD1	CATSDWTGLETQYF	TGTGCCACCAGTGACTGGACAGGGTTGGAGACCCAGTACTTC
TRBJ2-3	TRBV11-2	.	.	CASSPRGREWDTQYF	TGTGCCAGCAGTCCTCGAGGGCGGGAATGGGATACGCAGTATTTT
TRBJ1-5	TRBV28	once	TRBD1	CASRKQGGSNQPQHF	TGTGCCAGCAGAAAACAGGGGGGTAGCAATCAGCCCCAGCATTTT
TRBJ1-1	TRBV14	.	.	CASSQPRFIAGGTEAFF	TGTGCCAGCAGCCAACCAAGGTTCATCGCGGGGGGCACTGAAGCTTTCTTT
TRBJ2-1	TRBV7-6	.	.	CASSLRASSYNEQFF	TGTGCCAGCAGCCTCAGGGCTAGCTCCTACAATGAGCAGTTCTTC
TRBJ2-4	TRBV19	.	TRBD2	CASRQGGENIQYF	TGTGCCAGTAGGCAGGGAGGGGAAAACATTCAGTACTTC
TRBJ1-2	TRBV5-1	once	TRBD1	CASSFKGRGQGTFNYGYTF	TGCGCCAGCAGCTTTAAAGGTAGAGGACAGGGTACCTTTAACTATGGCTACACCTTC
TRBJ1-3	TRBV6-5	.	TRBD1	CASSYTGVGNTIYF	TGTGCCAGCAGTTATACAGGGGTTGGAAACACCATATATTTT
TRBJ2-4	TRBV9	.	.	CASSGVAKNIQYF	TGTGCCAGCAGCGGCGTAGCCAAAAACATTCAGTACTTC
TRBJ1-3	TRBV6-6	.	.	CASSRLGWDSGNTIYF	TGTGCCAGCAGCCGACTGGGGTGGGACTCCGGAAACACCATATATTTT
TRBJ1-2	TRBV6-1	once	TRBD1	CASSEVAGGYGYTF	TGTGCCAGCAGTGAAGTGGCAGGGGGCTATGGCTACACCTTC
TRBJ1-1	TRBV24-1	.	.	CATSDFRSTEAFF	TGTGCCACCAGTGATTTCCGGAGCACTGAAGCTTTCTTT
TRBJ2-7	TRBV19	.	.	CASRDRWGGSYEQYF	TGTGCCAGCCGCGACAGGTGGGGGGGTTCCTACGAGCAGTACTTC
TRBJ2-2	TRBV29-1	.	.	CSAQGSGELFF	TGCAGCGCTCAGGGGTCCGGGGAGCTGTTTTTT
TRBJ1-5	TRBV5-1	.	TRBD1	CASSLGQPNQPQHF	TGCGCCAGCAGCCTGGGACAGCCAAATCAGCCCCAGCATTTT
TRBJ2-1	TRBV2	.	.	CASSQTQTEGGEQFF	TGTGCCAGCAGTCAAACGCAAACAGAAGGGGGTGAGCAGTTCTTC
TRBJ2-2	TRBV27	.	TRBD2	CASLSGGLAGGNTGELFF	TGTGCCAGCCTGAGCGGGGGACTAGCGGGAGGGAACACCGGGGAGCTGTTTTTT
TRBJ2-5	TRBV29-1	.	TRBD2	CSVGGRAHRETQYF	TGCAGCGTTGGCGGGAGGGCCCATAGGGAGACCCAGTACTTC
TRBJ1-2	TRBV7-9	.	TRBD1	CASSGMTGGELGYGYTF	TGTGCCAGCAGCGGGATGACAGGGGGAGAGCTCGGCTATGGCTACACCTTC